This T cell receptor beta chain was recovered during a study of CD8 T cells in ankylosing spondylitis. Study observations and caveats: Peripheral blood held disease-linked clones only at relatively low frequency, and these were CD8+. A motif of 7 to 9 highly homologous TCR beta variants was seen as apparently characteristic of ankylosing spondylitis blood.

With 1 base removed from V and 3 bases from J, the gap between germline ends came to 12 bases. The CDR3 sequence is 16 residues long. Germline lookup yields CDR1 SGHTA and CDR2 FQGNSA. The sample holds many counts of this clonotype. Antigen unknown. The TCR beta libraries were generated through quantitative 5'-RACE incorporating molecular barcodes. TCRdb called the 5' RACE reads again in MiXCR, with one record for every CDR3 protein. The table lists fewer than 250,000 distinct CDR3 sequences, about 10% of them singletons. V and J are TRBV7-2 and TRBJ1-4, with D uncertain. The sample comprised blood, either unsorted or a sorted T cell fraction (not recorded which). The TCR was taken from a male donor with ankylosing spondylitis or in good health (not recorded which). The CDR3 region is CASSLDVGRSNEKLFF. CDR3 nucleotide sequence: TGTGCCAGCAGCTTAGATGTGGGGAGGTCTAATGAAAAACTGTTTTTT.